This is a list of T cell receptor beta chains from one sample in a study of T cell responses to AZD1222 COVID-19 vaccine. This table comes from immunoSEQ multiplex PCR, and its TCRdb copy is limited to in-frame clones, with some not included. The sample lists under 130,000 clones, 82% occurring once. The sample here was peripheral blood, taken on day 0 of AZD1222 vaccination. These TCRs come from an adult in good health. Each CDR3 is given with its conserved first and last residue.

V: TRBV25-1
CDR3: CASSEGRQGYGYTF

V: TRBV19
CDR3: CASTAGRGYTDTQYF

V: TRBV6-5
CDR3: CASSRQGYEQFF

V: TRBV12-3/TRBV12-4
CDR3: CASRLDPGNTIYF

V: TRBV4-1
CDR3: CASSQGWVSGETQYF

V: TRBV5-1
CDR3: CASSQTTGGETQYF

V: TRBV11-2
CDR3: CASSEFGSPYF

V: TRBV4-2
CDR3: CASSQTVLGRDRTGELFF

V: TRBV7-2
CDR3: CASSLGGSGANVLTF

V: TRBV7-9
CDR3: CASSLVVGDTGELFF

V: TRBV5-1
CDR3: CASSSQGADTQYF

V: TRBV4-2
CDR3: CASSQPGLPQSSYNEQFF

V: TRBV19
CDR3: CASSMGQTDYGYTF

V: TRBV19
CDR3: CASSILGLGEAFF

V: TRBV10-2
CDR3: CASSDGGRNGYTF

V: TRBV27
CDR3: CASCLHAPGQTPGSAYEQYF

V: TRBV2
CDR3: CASSPRDLGETQYF

V: TRBV6-4
CDR3: CASSPAGGHTGELFF

V: TRBV30
CDR3: CAWTAGGSEQYF

V: TRBV5-3
CDR3: CARSLDREQTNTEAFF

V: TRBV5-1
CDR3: CASSLGASYEQYF

V: TRBV7-8
CDR3: CASSPVQGMETQYF

V: TRBV5-1
CDR3: CASSLGGHQPQHF

V: TRBV4-2
CDR3: CASSQLGQGSQPQHF

V: TRBV27
CDR3: CASRPLDPNSPLHF

V: TRBV5-1
CDR3: CASSSRGSPNTGELFF

V: TRBV6-5
CDR3: CASSEGANTEAFF

V: TRBV18
CDR3: CASSPPSGRNYEQYF

V: TRBV5-6
CDR3: CASSRTDNPSYNEQFF

V: TRBV6-2/TRBV6-3
CDR3: CASSNERAGNLGPEQYF

V: TRBV3-1/TRBV3-2
CDR3: CASSQLRGPQHF

V: TRBV29-1
CDR3: CSGTGAHTGELFF

V: TRBV12-5
CDR3: CASGFGTGGNEQFF

V: TRBV19
CDR3: CASSAGVGSYEQYF

V: TRBV7-9
CDR3: CASRPGYNEQFF

V: TRBV5-6
CDR3: CASSFLAGGDTQYF

V: TRBV5-6
CDR3: CASSLDTEAFF

V: TRBV27
CDR3: CASVTGLVAFF